The 24 T cell receptor beta chains below all came from one sample that was sequenced in a study of T cell responses to AZD1222 COVID-19 vaccine. Generated by immunoSEQ multiplex PCR, the TCRdb table keeps only in-frame clones and is missing some. The table records roughly 120,000 clones, 70% to 90% of them present only once. The source material was peripheral blood, sampled on day 0 of AZD1222 vaccination. The receptors stem from an adult in good health.

This clone has a single count. V gene TRBV5-8 combines with J gene TRBJ2-1, with 8 nucleotides matching TRBD2. Germline CDR1 SGHTS, CDR2 YDEGEE. The CDR3 is made up of 15 amino acids. With V trimmed by 2 bases and J by 14 bases, 15 bases remained unmatched. The CDR3 loop is CASSLGGLAGRKEFF. The CDR3, as DNA: TGTGCCAGCAGCTTAGGTGGGCTAGCGGGCCGGAAAGAGTTCTTC. Full variable domain (missing parts from reference TRBV5-8 and TRBJ2-1): EAGVTQSPTHLIKTRGQQATLRCSPISGHTSVYWYQQALGLGLQFLLWYDEGEERNRGNFPPRFSGRQFPNYSSELNVNALELEDSALYLCASSLGGLAGRKEFFGPGTRLTVL.

The chain employs TRBV24-1 and TRBJ2-5, with a weak D call TRBD2 (6 bases). V lost 1 base to trimming and J lost 3 bases, with 11 bases between them. The CDR3 consists of 15 residues. Per germline, CDR1 KGHDR and CDR2 SFDVKD. The CDR3 spells CATSDFGTGKETQYF. CDR3 nucleotides: TGTGCCACCAGTGATTTCGGGACTGGCAAAGAGACCCAGTACTTC.

This chain uses TRBV11-2 with TRBJ1-1; 9 bases fit TRBD1. Germline V gene data show CDR1 as SGHAT and CDR2 as FQNNGV. This CDR3 region has 16 residues. V was pared by 4 bases and J by 1 base, with 7 bases of the junction left unmatched. DNA for the CDR3: TGTGCCAGCAGCTGGATGGGACAGGGAAAGAACACTGAAGCTTTCTTT. Its protein is CASSWMGQGKNTEAFF.

Comments on this clone: At one boundary the junction diverges from the germline segment, which might be a read error. The chain links TRBV14 to TRBJ2-7, with D possibly matching TRBD2 (7 bases). Germline lookup yields CDR1 SGHDN and CDR2 FVKESK. The CDR3 spans 13 residues. CDR3 loop: CANSPGGRAEQYF. CDR3 nucleotides: TGTGCCAACAGCCCGGGGGGCAGAGCCGAGCAGTACTTC.

V gene TRBV24-1 combines with J gene TRBJ2-2; no clear D. Germline assignment: CDR1 KGHDR and CDR2 SFDVKD. The CDR3 covers 16 residues. V dropped 4 bases and J dropped 0 bases, with 11 bases sitting between them. The CDR3: CATSDTDGANTGELFF. In DNA form, the CDR3 reads TGTGCCACCAGTGACACGGACGGCGCGAACACCGGGGAGCTGTTTTTT.

V is TRBV3-1 (or the pseudogene TRBV3-2) and J is TRBJ1-5; a possible D gene is TRBD1 (6 bases). This CDR3 comprises 12 residues. The germline V gene encodes CDR1 LGHDT and CDR2 YNNKEL (reference sequence). V lost 3 bases and J 16 bases, leaving 16 bases between the germline ends. The CDR3 is CASSHEDRFLHF. CDR3 coding DNA: TGTGCCAGCAGCCATGAGGACAGATTCCTTCATTTT.

V and J are TRBV7-8 and TRBJ2-7; the match to TRBD1 covers 10 bases. V shed 1 base, J shed 0 bases, and the junction held 12 bases outside the gene matches. The CDR3 loop spans 19 amino acids. Germline V lookup: CDR1 SGHVS, CDR2 FQNEAQ. CDR3 in amino acids: CASSLVRDRGLGSSYEQYF. DNA for the CDR3: TGTGCCAGCAGCTTAGTGCGGGACAGGGGTTTGGGGAGCTCCTACGAGCAGTACTTC.

V is TRBV9 and J is TRBJ1-6; D unclear. CDR1 is SGDLS and CDR2 is YYNGEE in the germline V gene. CDR3 length equals 17 residues. Trimming pared 3 bases from V and 13 bases from J, leaving 26 bases between. In DNA form, the CDR3 reads TGTGCCAGCAGCGCGTCTGGGCCCCAGTTGCCCCTAAGGCCCCTCCACTTT. It is translated as CASSASGPQLPLRPLHF.

The J gene is TRBJ2-3, the V gene TRBV19, with 7 bases lining up with TRBD2. Trimming cost V 0 bases and J 0 bases; bases outside gene matches: 6. The germline gives CDR1 LNHDA, CDR2 SQIVND (reference sequence). There are 17 residues in the CDR3. Here the CDR3 DNA reads TGTGCCAGTAGTATAGATCGGGGGGTCTGGAGCACAGATACGCAGTATTTT. Translated, it gives CASSIDRGVWSTDTQYF.

The chain employs TRBV1 and TRBJ1-2. TRBV1 represents a pseudogene. This CDR3 is 15 amino acids long. CDR3 residues: CTSSQDSTLRYGYTF. CDR3 in DNA: TGCACCAGCAGCCAAGACTCAACCCTGAGGTATGGCTACACCTTC.

This clone occurred a few times. The chain joins TRBV2 to TRBJ2-1; 10 nucleotides match TRBD1. The ends lost 5 bases at V and 4 bases at J; junction bases unmatched: 5. The CDR3 spans 15 residues. Per germline, CDR1 SNHLY and CDR2 FYNNEI. The CDR3 reads CASSSDRGQYNEQFF. As DNA, the CDR3 is TGTGCCAGCAGTTCTGACAGGGGGCAATACAATGAGCAGTTCTTC.

The chain links TRBV7-2 to TRBJ1-2, with D perhaps matching TRBD1 (6 bases). Trimming shortened V by 7 bases and J by 7 bases, and 19 bases separated the two germline ends. The CDR3 totals 14 residues. The V gene's germline CDR1 is SGHTA and CDR2 FQGNSA. The CDR3 nucleotides read TGTGCCAGCAAACAGGACAGTTACGTAGTTGGCTACACCTTC. Protein: CASKQDSYVVGYTF.

This clone was observed a handful of times. This sequence joins TRBV5-8 and TRBJ1-6, with a tentative D call TRBD1 (5 bases). Germline assignment: CDR1 SGHTS and CDR2 YDEGEE. This CDR3 has 15 residues. Trimming shortened V by 6 bases and J by 9 bases, and 19 bases separated the two germline ends. Written as DNA, the CDR3 is TGTGCCAGCAAGGAGGGGTCGGGCTACTTTTCACCCCTCCACTTT. Translation gives CASKEGSGYFSPLHF.

This clone is a singleton in its sample. The rearrangement uses TRBV18 and TRBJ2-1; D is possibly TRBD1 or TRBD2 (6 bases each). The V gene lost 4 bases and the J gene lost 10 bases, with 17 bases spanning the gap. CDR3 size: 14 residues. Looked up from germline, CDR1 is KGHSH and CDR2 is LQKENI. DNA of the CDR3: TGTGCCAGCTCACTACTCGGGGGAAGGGGGGAGCAGTTCTTC. Its translation: CASSLLGGRGEQFF.

CDR3 sequence reads: CASSLYTSPGGAEAFF. The CDR3 bases are TGTGCCAGCAGCCTCTATACCTCCCCAGGTGGGGCTGAAGCTTTCTTT. The chain couples TRBV7-9 to TRBJ1-1; D unclear. Germline values: CDR1 SEHNR, CDR2 FQNEAQ (reference sequence). The CDR3 loop spans 16 amino acids. The ends were cut back, 5 bases at V and 6 bases at J, with 22 bases in the middle.

The V call is TRBV5-5, the J call TRBJ1-4; D remains unclear. CDR1 is SGHKS, CDR2 YYEKEE, per germline (reference sequence). There are 13 residues in the CDR3. Trimming left V 0 bases short and J 7 bases short, with 7 bases between. For the CDR3, the DNA is TGTGCCAGCAGCTTGGCCCCTGTTGAAAAACTGTTTTTT. Protein sequence: CASSLAPVEKLFF.

The V gene is TRBV9, the J gene TRBJ1-1; 10 nucleotides line up with TRBD1. V was clipped by 3 bases and J by 0 bases; unmatched bases: 11. The CDR3 runs 18 residues. Germline CDR1 is SGDLS and CDR2 is YYNGEE. The CDR3 bases are TGTGCCAGCAGCGCTAGCCGGGACAGGGGAAACATGAACACTGAAGCTTTCTTT. Translation: CASSASRDRGNMNTEAFF.

The V call is TRBV11-3, the J call TRBJ2-1, with 13 bases aligning to TRBD2. There are 17 residues in the CDR3. V shed 4 bases and J 8 bases; nucleotides not matched to a gene: 11. Germline assignment: CDR1 SGHNT and CDR2 YENEEA. CDR3 DNA sequence: TGTGCCAGCAGCTCCCCTAGGACTAGCGGGAGCATCGATGAGCAGTTCTTC. It is translated as CASSSPRTSGSIDEQFF.

The chain links TRBV3-1 (or the pseudogene TRBV3-2) to TRBJ1-2; 9 bases are shared with TRBD1. This CDR3 spans 15 amino acids. Trimming cost V 2 bases and J 5 bases; bases outside gene matches: 6. Germline CDR1 reads LGHDT; CDR2 reads YNNKEL (reference sequence). The DNA for the CDR3 is TGTGCCAGCAGCCAAAGTGGGACAGGGTATTATGGCTACACCTTC. This gives the protein CASSQSGTGYYGYTF.

The rearrangement joins TRBV4-2 to TRBJ2-6; perhaps TRBD2 as D (5 bases). The CDR3 is made up of 15 amino acids. The V end was cut by 2 bases, the J end by 4 bases, with 9 bases between. CDR1 is LGHNA, CDR2 YNFKEQ, per germline. The CDR3 here is CASSQRGSGANVLTF. The CDR3 DNA sequence: TGTGCCAGCAGCCAACGGGGTTCCGGGGCCAACGTCCTGACTTTC.

V usage is TRBV7-3 and J usage is TRBJ2-7; the match to TRBD2 covers 10 bases. This CDR3 is 14 amino acids long. The ends lost 5 bases at V and 2 bases at J; junction bases unmatched: 3. Germline CDR1 is SGHTA and CDR2 is FQGTGA. The CDR3 DNA follows: TGTGCCAGCAGCGAAAGCGGGGGGGCCTACGAGCAGTACTTC. Protein: CASSESGGAYEQYF.

This chain links TRBV18 with TRBJ1-1; D not resolved. The CDR3 extends over 14 amino acids. The V and J ends lost 4 bases and 3 bases respectively, with 12 bases between them. Germline V gene data show CDR1 as KGHSH and CDR2 as LQKENI. DNA for the CDR3: TGTGCCAGCTCACTTGGTAATTGGGACACTGAAGCTTTCTTT. This translates into CASSLGNWDTEAFF.

The CDR3 sequence is CAWTLGGDNSPLHF. CDR3 DNA: TGTGCCTGGACCCTTGGGGGGGATAATTCACCCCTCCACTTT. The chain is built from TRBV30 and TRBJ1-6, with D maybe TRBD1 (5 bases). V was clipped by 4 bases and J by 5 bases, with 12 bases between them. Germline-derived CDR1 and CDR2 are GTSNPN and SVGIG (reference sequence). This CDR3 spans 14 amino acids.

The chain has TRBV14 and TRBJ2-4; 7 nucleotides match TRBD1. Losses at the gene ends were 4 bases for V and 2 bases for J; bases not matched to a gene: 8. The CDR3 consists of 16 residues. Per germline, CDR1 SGHDN and CDR2 FVKESK. CDR3 bases: TGTGCCAGCAGCCGCAGGGGGAACAGAACCAAAAACATTCAGTACTTC. The encoded protein is CASSRRGNRTKNIQYF.